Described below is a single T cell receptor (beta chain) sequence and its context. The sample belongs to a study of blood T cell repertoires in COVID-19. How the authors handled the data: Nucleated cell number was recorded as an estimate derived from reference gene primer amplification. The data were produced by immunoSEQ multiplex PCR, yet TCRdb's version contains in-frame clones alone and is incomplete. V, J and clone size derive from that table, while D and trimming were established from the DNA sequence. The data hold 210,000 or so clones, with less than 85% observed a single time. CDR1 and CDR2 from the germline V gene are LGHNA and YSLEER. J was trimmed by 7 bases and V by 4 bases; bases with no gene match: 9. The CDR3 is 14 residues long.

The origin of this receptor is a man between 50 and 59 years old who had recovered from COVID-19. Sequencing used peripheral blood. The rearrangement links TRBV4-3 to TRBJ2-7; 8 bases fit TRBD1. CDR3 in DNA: TGCGCCAGCAGCCGAACCCAGGGGGCTAGTGAGCAGTACTTC. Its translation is CASSRTQGASEQYF.